Listed below are T cell receptor beta chains from one sample, sequenced in a study of shared clonotypes between healthy human individuals. This table comes from immunoSEQ multiplex PCR, and its TCRdb copy is limited to in-frame clones, with some not included. Altogether more than 1.2 million clones are present, 98% being singletons, with the ten largest covering 0.3% to 0.45%. Material: naive CD4+ T cells sorted from blood. These receptors were obtained from a young man in good health. CDR3s include the opening cysteine and the closing phenylalanine or tryptophan.

V	J	CDR3
TRBV7-9	TRBJ2-1	CASSSTSGDYNEQFF
TRBV7-8	TRBJ2-1	CASSRLAGGGSSYNEQFF
TRBV28	TRBJ2-7	CASSLNYEQYF
TRBV5-1	TRBJ2-1	CASRKVDEQFF
TRBV23-1	TRBJ2-7	CASSHSKGSSYEQYF
TRBV6-1	TRBJ2-7	CASSTRQFYEQYF
TRBV7-9	TRBJ2-2	CASSFRAGEGTGELFF
TRBV4-3	TRBJ2-3	CASSQGSAISSDTQYF
TRBV23-1	TRBJ2-5	CASSQAGPSWETQYF
TRBV7-2	TRBJ2-2	CASSLLRETGELFF
TRBV29-1	TRBJ2-5	CSVLQGAGETQYF
TRBV2	TRBJ2-1	CAQTRQGGEQFF
TRBV7-8	TRBJ2-7	CASSLPEAMSGTGGYEQYF
TRBV2	TRBJ2-1	CASRIYQGNEQFF
TRBV15	TRBJ2-7	CATSLGAYEQYF
TRBV6-1	TRBJ2-7	CASSVTSGGYEQYF
TRBV7-3	TRBJ1-2	CASSLADSRDGYTF
TRBV28	TRBJ1-2	CASSPPGTAYGYTF
TRBV5-6	TRBJ1-5	CASSLGQGGTSNQPQHF
TRBV6-4	TRBJ2-7	CASSSGGPGQQQYF
TRBV7-8	TRBJ2-2	CASSPHPGQVNTGELFF
TRBV2	TRBJ2-7	CAPRRGPEQYF
TRBV7-2	TRBJ1-3	CASSLDDPGTGNTIYF
TRBV5-1	TRBJ2-3	CASSLGSSGNTDTQYF
TRBV7-8	TRBJ1-5	CASSSATGELQPQHF
TRBV4-3	TRBJ2-7	CASSHRTSASYEQYF
TRBV11-3	TRBJ2-7	CASSLDGTDGEQYF
TRBV5-1	TRBJ2-1	CASSPGTSGYNEQFF
TRBV18	TRBJ2-7	CASSLGPTEQYF
TRBV27	TRBJ2-3	CASSLAGTSGFADTQYF
TRBV18	TRBJ2-1	CASSPARDNEQFF
TRBV6-5	TRBJ2-7	CASSYEARGLGGEQYF
TRBV9	TRBJ2-7	CASSVGGSNEQYF
TRBV5-1	TRBJ1-1	CASSNAGGTEAFF
TRBV13	TRBJ2-1	CASSLPGNEQFF
TRBV7-2	TRBJ2-1	CASGGNSYNEQFF
TRBV19	TRBJ2-3	CASGQGPSSTDTQYF
TRBV11-2	TRBJ1-2	CASSLGRFYGYTF
TRBV18	TRBJ1-5	CASSRGNQPQHF
TRBV11-1	TRBJ1-1	CASSSSTSGFPEAFF
TRBV7-2	TRBJ2-7	CASSLGVAGPYEQYF
TRBV5-1	TRBJ2-1	CASSFPRSGSSYNEQFF
TRBV20-1	TRBJ2-3	CSAREGDTQYF
TRBV7-2	TRBJ2-2	CASSLDVGELFF
TRBV18	TRBJ2-3	CASSPVPGQGPEDTQYF
TRBV19	TRBJ2-1	CASSTTGGWNEQFF
TRBV7-9	TRBJ2-3	CASRTLRLAGEGPQYF
TRBV10-3	TRBJ1-5	CAISNGALNQPQHF
TRBV5-1	TRBJ2-7	CASSLEFSLAGESQYF